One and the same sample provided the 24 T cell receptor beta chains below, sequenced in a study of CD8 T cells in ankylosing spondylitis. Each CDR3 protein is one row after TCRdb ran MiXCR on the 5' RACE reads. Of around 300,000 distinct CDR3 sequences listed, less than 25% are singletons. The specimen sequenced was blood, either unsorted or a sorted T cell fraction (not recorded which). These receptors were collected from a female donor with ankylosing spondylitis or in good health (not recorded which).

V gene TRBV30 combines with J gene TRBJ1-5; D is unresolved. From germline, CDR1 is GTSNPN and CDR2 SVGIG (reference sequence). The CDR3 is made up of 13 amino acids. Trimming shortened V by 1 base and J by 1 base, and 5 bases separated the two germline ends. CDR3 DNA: TGTGCCTGGAGTGCCGGCAGCAATCAGCCCCAGCATTTT. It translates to CAWSAGSNQPQHF. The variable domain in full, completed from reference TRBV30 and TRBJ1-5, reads SQTIHQWPATLVQPVGSPLSLECTVEGTSNPNLYWYRQAAGRGLQLLFYSVGIGQISSEVPQNLSASRPQDRQFILSSKKLLLSDSGFYLCAWSAGSNQPQHFGDGTRLSIL.

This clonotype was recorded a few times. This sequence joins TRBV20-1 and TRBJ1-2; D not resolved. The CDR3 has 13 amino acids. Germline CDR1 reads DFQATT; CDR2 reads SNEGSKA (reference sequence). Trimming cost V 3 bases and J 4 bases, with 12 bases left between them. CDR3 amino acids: CSASGRASYGYTF. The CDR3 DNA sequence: TGCAGTGCTAGTGGAAGGGCCTCCTATGGCTACACCTTC.

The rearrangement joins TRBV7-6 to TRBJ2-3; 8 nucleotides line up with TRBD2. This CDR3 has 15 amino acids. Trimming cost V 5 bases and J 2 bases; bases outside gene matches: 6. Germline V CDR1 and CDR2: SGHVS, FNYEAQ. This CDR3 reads CASSITSGSTDTQYF. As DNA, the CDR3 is TGTGCCAGCAGCATCACTAGCGGATCCACAGATACGCAGTATTTT.

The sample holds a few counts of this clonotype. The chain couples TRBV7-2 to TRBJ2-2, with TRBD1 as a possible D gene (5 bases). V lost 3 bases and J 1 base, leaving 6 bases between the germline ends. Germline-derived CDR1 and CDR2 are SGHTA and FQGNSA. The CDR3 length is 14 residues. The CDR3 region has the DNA TGTGCCAGCAGCTTTGACAGGAACACCGGGGAGCTGTTTTTT. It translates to CASSFDRNTGELFF. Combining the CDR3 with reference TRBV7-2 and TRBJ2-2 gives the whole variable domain GAGVSQSPSNKVTEKGKDVELRCDPISGHTALYWYRQSLGQGLEFLIYFQGNSAPDKSGLPSDRFSAERTGGSVSTLTIQRTQQEDSAVYLCASSFDRNTGELFFGEGSRLTVL.

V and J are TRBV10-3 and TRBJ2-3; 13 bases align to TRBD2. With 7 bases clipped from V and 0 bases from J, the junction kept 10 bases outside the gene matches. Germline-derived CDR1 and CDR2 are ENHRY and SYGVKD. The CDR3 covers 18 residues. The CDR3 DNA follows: TGTGCCATCAAAGGGACTAGCGGGACGTGGAGTAGCACAGATACGCAGTATTTT. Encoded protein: CAIKGTSGTWSSTDTQYF.

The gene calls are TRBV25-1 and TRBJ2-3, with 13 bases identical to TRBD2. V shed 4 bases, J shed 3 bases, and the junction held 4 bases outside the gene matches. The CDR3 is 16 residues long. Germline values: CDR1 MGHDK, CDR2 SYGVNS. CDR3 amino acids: CASSARTSGSTDTQYF. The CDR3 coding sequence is TGTGCCAGCAGTGCCCGGACTAGCGGGAGTACAGATACGCAGTATTTT.

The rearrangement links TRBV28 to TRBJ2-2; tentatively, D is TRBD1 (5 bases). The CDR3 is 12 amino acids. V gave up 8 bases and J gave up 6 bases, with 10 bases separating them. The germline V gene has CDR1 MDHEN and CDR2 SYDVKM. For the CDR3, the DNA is TGTGCCAGCCTCCAGGGTCCCGGGGAGCTGTTTTTT. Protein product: CASLQGPGELFF.

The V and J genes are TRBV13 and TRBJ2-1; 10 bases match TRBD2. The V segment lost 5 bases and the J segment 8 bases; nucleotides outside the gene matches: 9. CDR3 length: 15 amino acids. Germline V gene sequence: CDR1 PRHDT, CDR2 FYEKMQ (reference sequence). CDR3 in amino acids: CASSTPSGSPHEQFF. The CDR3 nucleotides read TGTGCCAGCAGCACCCCTAGCGGGAGTCCACATGAGCAGTTCTTC.

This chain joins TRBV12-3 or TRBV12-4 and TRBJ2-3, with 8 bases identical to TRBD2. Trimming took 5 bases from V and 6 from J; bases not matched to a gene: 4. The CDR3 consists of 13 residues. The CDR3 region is CASSSGSGDTQYF. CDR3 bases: TGTGCCAGCAGTAGCGGGAGTGGGGATACGCAGTATTTT.

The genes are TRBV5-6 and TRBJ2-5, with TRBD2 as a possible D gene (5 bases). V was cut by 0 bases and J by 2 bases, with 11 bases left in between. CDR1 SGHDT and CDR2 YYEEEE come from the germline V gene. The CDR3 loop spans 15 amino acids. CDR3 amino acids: CASSLALARQETQYF. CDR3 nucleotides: TGTGCCAGCAGCTTGGCTCTAGCCCGACAAGAGACCCAGTACTTC.

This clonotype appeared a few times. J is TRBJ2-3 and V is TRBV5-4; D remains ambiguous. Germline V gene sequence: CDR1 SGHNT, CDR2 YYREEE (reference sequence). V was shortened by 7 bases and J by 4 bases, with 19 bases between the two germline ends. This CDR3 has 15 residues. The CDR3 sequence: CASSHWRSVADTQYF. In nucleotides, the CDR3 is TGTGCCAGCTCCCACTGGCGGAGTGTAGCAGATACGCAGTATTTT.

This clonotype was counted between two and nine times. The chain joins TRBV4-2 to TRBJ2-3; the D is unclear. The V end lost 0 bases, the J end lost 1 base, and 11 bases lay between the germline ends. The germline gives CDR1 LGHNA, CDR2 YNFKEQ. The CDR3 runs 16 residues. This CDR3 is CASSQEAQRGTDTQYF. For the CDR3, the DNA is TGTGCCAGCAGCCAAGAGGCCCAAAGAGGCACAGATACGCAGTATTTT.

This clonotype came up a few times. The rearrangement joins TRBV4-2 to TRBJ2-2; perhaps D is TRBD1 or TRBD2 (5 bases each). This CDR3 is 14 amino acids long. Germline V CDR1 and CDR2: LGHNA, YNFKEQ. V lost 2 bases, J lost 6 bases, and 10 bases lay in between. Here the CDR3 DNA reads TGTGCCAGCAGCCAAAGGTTGGGGGCCGGGGAGCTGTTTTTT. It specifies CASSQRLGAGELFF.

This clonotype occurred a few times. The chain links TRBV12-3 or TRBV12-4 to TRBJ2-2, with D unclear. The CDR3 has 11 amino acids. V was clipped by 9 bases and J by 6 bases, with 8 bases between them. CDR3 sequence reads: CASHSSGELFF. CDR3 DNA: TGTGCCAGTCATAGCTCCGGGGAGCTGTTTTTT.

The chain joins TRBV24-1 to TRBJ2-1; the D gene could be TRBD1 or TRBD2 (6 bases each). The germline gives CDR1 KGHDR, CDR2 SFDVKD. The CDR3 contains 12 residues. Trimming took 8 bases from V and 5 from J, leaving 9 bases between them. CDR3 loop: CATTGANNEQFF. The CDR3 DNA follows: TGTGCCACCACGGGGGCCAACAATGAGCAGTTCTTC.

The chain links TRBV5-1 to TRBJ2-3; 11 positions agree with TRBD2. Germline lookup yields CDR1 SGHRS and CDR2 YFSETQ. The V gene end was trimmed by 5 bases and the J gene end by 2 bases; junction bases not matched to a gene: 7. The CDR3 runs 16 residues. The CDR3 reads CASRSIAGGPTDTQYF. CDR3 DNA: TGCGCCAGCAGATCTATAGCGGGAGGGCCCACAGATACGCAGTATTTT.

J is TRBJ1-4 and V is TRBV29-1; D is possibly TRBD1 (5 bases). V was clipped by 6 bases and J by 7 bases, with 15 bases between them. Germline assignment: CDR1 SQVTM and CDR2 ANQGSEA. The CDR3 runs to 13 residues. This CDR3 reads CSVGGTLGEKLFF. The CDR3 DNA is TGCAGCGTGGGTGGGACCCTAGGTGAAAAACTGTTTTTT.

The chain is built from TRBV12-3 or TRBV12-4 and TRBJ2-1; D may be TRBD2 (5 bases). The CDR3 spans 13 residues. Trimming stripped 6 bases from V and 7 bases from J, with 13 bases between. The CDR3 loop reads CASRPLSGNEQFF. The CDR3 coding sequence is TGTGCCAGCAGGCCCCTATCGGGGAATGAGCAGTTCTTC.

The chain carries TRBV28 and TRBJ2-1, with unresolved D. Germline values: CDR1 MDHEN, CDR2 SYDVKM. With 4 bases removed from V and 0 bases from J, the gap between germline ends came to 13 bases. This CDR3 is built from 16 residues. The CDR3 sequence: CASSSPGLRSYNEQFF. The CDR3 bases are TGTGCCAGCAGTTCCCCGGGCCTACGCTCCTACAATGAGCAGTTCTTC.

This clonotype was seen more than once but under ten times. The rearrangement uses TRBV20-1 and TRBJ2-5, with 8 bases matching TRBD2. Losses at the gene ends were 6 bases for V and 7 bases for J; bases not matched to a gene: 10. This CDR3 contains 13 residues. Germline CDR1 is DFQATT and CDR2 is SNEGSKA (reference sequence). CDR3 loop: CSANVLAGGTQYF. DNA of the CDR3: TGCAGTGCCAACGTCTTGGCGGGAGGGACCCAGTACTTC.

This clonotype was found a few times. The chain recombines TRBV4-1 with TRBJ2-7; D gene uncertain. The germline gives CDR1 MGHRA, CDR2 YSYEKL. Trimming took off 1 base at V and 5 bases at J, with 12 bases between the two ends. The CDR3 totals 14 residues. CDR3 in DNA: TGCGCCAGCAGCCAAGCATGGGCAAGGGACGAGCAGTACTTC. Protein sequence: CASSQAWARDEQYF.

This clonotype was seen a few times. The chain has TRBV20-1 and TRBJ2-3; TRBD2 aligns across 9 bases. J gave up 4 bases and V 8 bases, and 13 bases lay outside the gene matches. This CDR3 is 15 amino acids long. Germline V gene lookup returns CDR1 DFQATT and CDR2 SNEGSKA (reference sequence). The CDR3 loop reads CSPQSLAGMADTQYF. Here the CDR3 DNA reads TGCAGTCCTCAATCGCTAGCGGGAATGGCAGATACGCAGTATTTT.

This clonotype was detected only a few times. The CDR3 bases are TGTGCCAGCAGCTGGGGAAAGGGAGAGACCCAGTACTTC. It is translated as CASSWGKGETQYF. The V gene is TRBV7-8, the J gene TRBJ2-5, with D unresolved. The V and J ends lost 4 bases and 4 bases respectively, with 10 bases between them. CDR1 is SGHVS, CDR2 FQNEAQ, per germline. The CDR3 totals 13 residues.

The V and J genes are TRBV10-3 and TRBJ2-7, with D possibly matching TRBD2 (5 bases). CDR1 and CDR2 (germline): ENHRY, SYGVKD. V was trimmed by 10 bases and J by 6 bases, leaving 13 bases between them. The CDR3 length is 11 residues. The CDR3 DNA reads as TGTGCCACCAGAGGGAGATCCGAGCAGTACTTC. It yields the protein CATRGRSEQYF.